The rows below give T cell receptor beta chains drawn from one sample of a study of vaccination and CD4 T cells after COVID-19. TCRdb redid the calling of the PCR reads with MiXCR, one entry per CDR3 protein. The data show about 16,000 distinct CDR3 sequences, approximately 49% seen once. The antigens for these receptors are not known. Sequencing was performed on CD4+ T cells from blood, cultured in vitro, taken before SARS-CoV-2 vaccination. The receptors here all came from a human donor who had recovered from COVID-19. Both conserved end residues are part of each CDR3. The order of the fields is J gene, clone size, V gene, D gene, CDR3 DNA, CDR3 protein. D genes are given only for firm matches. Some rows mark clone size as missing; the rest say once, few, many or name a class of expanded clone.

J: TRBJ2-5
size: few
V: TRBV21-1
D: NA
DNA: TGTGCCAGCAGCAGGAAACAAGAGACCCAGTACTTC
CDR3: CASSRKQETQYF

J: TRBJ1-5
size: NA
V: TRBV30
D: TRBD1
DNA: TGTGCCTGGAGTCCACAGGGGGGTCAGCCCCAGCATTTT
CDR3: CAWSPQGGQPQHF

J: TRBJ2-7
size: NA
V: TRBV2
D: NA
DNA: TGTGCCAGCAGAGGAGGGTCCTACGAGCAGTACTTC
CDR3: CASRGGSYEQYF

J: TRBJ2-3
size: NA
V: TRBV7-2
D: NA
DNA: TGTGCCAGCAGTACAGGGAGCACAGATACGCAGTATTTT
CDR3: CASSTGSTDTQYF

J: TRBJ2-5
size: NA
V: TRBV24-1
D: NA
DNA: TGTGCCACCAGTCGGGGGCCAGAGACCCAGTACTTC
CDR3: CATSRGPETQYF

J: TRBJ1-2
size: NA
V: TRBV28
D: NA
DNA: TGTGCCAGCCTGGAGGGAACGGCTAACTATGGCTACACCTTC
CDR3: CASLEGTANYGYTF

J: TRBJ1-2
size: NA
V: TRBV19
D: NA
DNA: TGTGCCAGTATCGGAGGGGGGAATGGCTACACCTTC
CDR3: CASIGGGNGYTF

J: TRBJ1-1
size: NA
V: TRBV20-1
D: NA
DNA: TGCAGTGCGAACCGGGCGCATTCTGAAGCTTTCTTT
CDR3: CSANRAHSEAFF

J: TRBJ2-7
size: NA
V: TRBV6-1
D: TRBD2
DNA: TGTGCCAGCAGTAATAAGCGGGAGGGATCTTACGAGCAGTACTTC
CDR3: CASSNKREGSYEQYF

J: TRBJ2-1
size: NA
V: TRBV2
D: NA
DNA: TGTGCCAGCAGTGATTTAGACTCCTACAATGAGCAGTTCTTC
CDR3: CASSDLDSYNEQFF

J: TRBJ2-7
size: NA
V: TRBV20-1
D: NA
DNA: TGCAGTGCTAGCCAGTATGGTGTGCGGGAGCAGTACTTC
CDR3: CSASQYGVREQYF

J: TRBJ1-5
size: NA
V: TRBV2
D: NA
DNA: TGTGCCAGCCGACAGGAAATCGATCAGCCCCAGCATTTT
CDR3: CASRQEIDQPQHF

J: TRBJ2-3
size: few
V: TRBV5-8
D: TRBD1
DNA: TGTGCCTTCTGGGCAGGGGGCTTTACGCAGTATTTT
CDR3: CAFWAGGFTQYF

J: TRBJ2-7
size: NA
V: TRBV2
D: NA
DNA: TGTGCCAGCAGTTGGGACTCCTACGAGCAGTACTTC
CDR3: CASSWDSYEQYF

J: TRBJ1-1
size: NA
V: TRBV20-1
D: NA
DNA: TGCAGTGCCAGTCACAGCCAAACCGGACCAGAAACTGAAGCTTTCTTT
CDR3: CSASHSQTGPETEAFF

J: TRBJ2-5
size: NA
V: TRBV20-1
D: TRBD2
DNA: TGCAGTGCTAGAGTAGTACTAGCGGGCTACCAAGAGACCCAGTACTTC
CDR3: CSARVVLAGYQETQYF

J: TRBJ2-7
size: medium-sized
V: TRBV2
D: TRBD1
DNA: TGTGCCAGCAGCCGGGGACAGAGTGAGCAGTACTTC
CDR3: CASSRGQSEQYF

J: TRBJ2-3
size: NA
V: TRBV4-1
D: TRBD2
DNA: TGCGCCAGCAGCCAACTAGCGGGGACCACAGATACGCAGTATTTT
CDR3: CASSQLAGTTDTQYF

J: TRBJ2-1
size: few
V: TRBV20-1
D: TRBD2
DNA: TGCAGTGCGTTGCGGGAGGGCCGGGAGCAGTTCTTC
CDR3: CSALREGREQFF

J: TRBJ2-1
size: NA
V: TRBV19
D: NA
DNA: TGTGCCAGATCAACTAAGCGGACATACAATGAGCAGTTCTTC
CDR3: CARSTKRTYNEQFF

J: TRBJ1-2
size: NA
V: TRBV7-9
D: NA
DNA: TGTGCCAGCAGCTCCAGGGATAGGTTCGATGGCTACACCTTC
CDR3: CASSSRDRFDGYTF

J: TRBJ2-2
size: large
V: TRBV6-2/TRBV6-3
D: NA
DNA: TGTGCCAGCAGTTACTGGACAGTAATTTCCGGGGAGCTGTTTTTT
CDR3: CASSYWTVISGELFF

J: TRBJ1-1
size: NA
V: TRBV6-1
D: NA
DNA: TGTGCCAGCAGTCGCAATGGGGGGGCCACTGAAGCTTTCTTT
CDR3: CASSRNGGATEAFF

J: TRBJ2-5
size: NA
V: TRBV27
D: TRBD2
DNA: TGTGCCAGCAGTCCATTAGCGGGAGGTGGTGAGACCCAGTACTTC
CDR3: CASSPLAGGGETQYF

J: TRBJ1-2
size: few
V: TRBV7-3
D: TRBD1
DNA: TGTGCCAGCAGCAACGGACAGGGCTCTAACTATGGCTACACCTTC
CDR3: CASSNGQGSNYGYTF

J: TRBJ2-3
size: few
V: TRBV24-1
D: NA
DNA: TGTGCCACCAGTGATTTGGGGACCGGGGGAGATACGCAGTATTTT
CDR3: CATSDLGTGGDTQYF

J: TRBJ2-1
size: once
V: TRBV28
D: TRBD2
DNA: TGTGCCAGCAGACGGGAGGAAGTTGAGCAGTTCTTC
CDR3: CASRREEVEQFF

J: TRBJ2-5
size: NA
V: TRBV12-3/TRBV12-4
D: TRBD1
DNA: TGTGCCAGCAGTCGGGACAGATTAAAAGAGACCCAGTACTTC
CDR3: CASSRDRLKETQYF

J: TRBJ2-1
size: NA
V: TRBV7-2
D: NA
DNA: TGTGCCAGCAGCTCCGAATCAACACTCTCCTACAATGAGCAGTTCTTC
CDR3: CASSSESTLSYNEQFF

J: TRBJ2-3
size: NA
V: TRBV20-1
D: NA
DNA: TGCAGTGGGGCGGGAAACACAGATACGCAGTATTTT
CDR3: CSGAGNTDTQYF

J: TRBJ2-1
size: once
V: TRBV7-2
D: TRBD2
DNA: TGTGCCAGCAGCTTAAGTACGGCGGGAGGGTTCAATGAGCAGTTCTTC
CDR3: CASSLSTAGGFNEQFF

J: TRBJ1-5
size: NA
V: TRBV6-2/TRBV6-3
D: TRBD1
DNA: TGTGCCAGCAGTCGACAGGGGGGCAATCAGCCCCAGCATTTT
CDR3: CASSRQGGNQPQHF

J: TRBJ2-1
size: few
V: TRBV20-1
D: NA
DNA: TGCAGTGCTAGAGTGCGAGCCAATGAGCAGTTCTTC
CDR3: CSARVRANEQFF

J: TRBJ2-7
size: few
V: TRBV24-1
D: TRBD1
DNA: TGTGCCACCAGTGAGGCCGGGACAGCGAACTACGAGCAGTACTTC
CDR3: CATSEAGTANYEQYF

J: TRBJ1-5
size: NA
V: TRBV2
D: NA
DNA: TGTGCCGCCAGGGCTTCCTCGGGGAGCAATCAGCCCCAGCATTTT
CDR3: CAARASSGSNQPQHF

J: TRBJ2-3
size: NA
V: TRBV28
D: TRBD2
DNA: TGTGCCAGCAGTCCCGAAAAACCTGGACTAGCGGGTTACACAGATACGCAGTATTTT
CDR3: CASSPEKPGLAGYTDTQYF

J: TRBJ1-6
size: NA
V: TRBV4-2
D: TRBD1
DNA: TGTGCCAGCAGCCAAGATGTTACAGGGGTCAGATCACCCCTCCACTTT
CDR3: CASSQDVTGVRSPLHF